This T cell receptor (beta chain) was recovered during a study of T-cell memory formation after mild COVID-19. Study-wide findings and caveats: The second-wave clones peaking on day 37 were not confirmed as SARS-CoV-2-specific.

Trimming took 0 bases from V and 8 from J; bases not matched to a gene: 6. CDR3 length: 14 residues. The germline CDR1 and CDR2 sequences are SGHRS and YFSETQ. Via MiXCR, TCRdb re-called the 5' RACE reads, giving one row per CDR3 protein. The sample has 550,000 to 700,000 distinct CDR3 sequences; roughly 18% are singletons. This clonotype was observed a handful of times. The target antigen is unknown. The chain joins TRBV5-1 to TRBJ1-1; 8 bases fit TRBD1. Sequenced sample: PBMCs or a T cell subset sorted from them (not recorded which). The TCR comes from an adult woman who had mild COVID-19 (a few samples of this study predate the infection). Cell type and time point are not known. The CDR3 loop reads CASSLEGQAPEAFF. In DNA form, the CDR3 reads TGCGCCAGCAGCTTGGAGGGACAGGCACCCGAAGCTTTCTTT.